The 18 T cell receptor beta chains presented below share a single source sample, sequenced in a study of blood T cell repertoires in COVID-19. The data were produced by immunoSEQ multiplex PCR, yet TCRdb's version contains in-frame clones alone and is incomplete. The table includes some 70,000 clones, 75% to 90% detected once. The sample was peripheral blood. These receptors were taken from a middle-aged man with acute or convalescent COVID-19.

The chain couples TRBV6-1 to TRBJ1-4; 7 nucleotides agree with TRBD1. Looked up from germline, CDR1 is MNHNS and CDR2 is SASEGT. The CDR3 extends over 16 amino acids. Losses at the gene ends were 0 bases for V and 4 bases for J; bases not matched to a gene: 5. For the CDR3, the DNA is TGTGCCAGCAGTGAAGCTAAGGGGGCAAATAATGAAAAACTGTTTTTT. This sequence encodes CASSEAKGANNEKLFF.

The chain couples TRBV15 to TRBJ2-2; D is possibly TRBD1 (7 bases). The germline gives CDR1 LNHNV, CDR2 YYDKDF (reference sequence). Trimming took off 3 bases at V and 3 bases at J, with 11 bases between the two ends. The CDR3 consists of 15 residues. The CDR3 protein is CATSRQGEDTGELFF. The CDR3 DNA sequence: TGTGCCACCAGCAGGCAGGGGGAGGACACCGGGGAGCTGTTTTTT.

This chain uses TRBV9 with TRBJ1-6; D is uncertain. Per the germline V gene, CDR1 is SGDLS and CDR2 is YYNGEE. CDR3 length: 16 amino acids. The germline V and J ends were trimmed by 4 bases and 8 bases, with 19 bases remaining between them. CDR3 in amino acids: CASSPRALVGDSPLHF. DNA of the CDR3: TGTGCCAGCAGCCCGAGGGCCCTGGTTGGGGATTCACCCCTCCACTTT.

V and J are TRBV11-3 and TRBJ2-1; 8 bases are a match to TRBD1. Germline V gene sequence: CDR1 SGHNT, CDR2 YENEEA. The CDR3 length is 11 residues. Losses at the gene ends were 6 bases for V and 9 bases for J; bases not matched to a gene: 1. Written as DNA, the CDR3 is TGTGCCAGCAGAGACAGGGGTGAGCAGTTCTTC. This translates into CASRDRGEQFF. Using reference TRBV11-3 and TRBJ2-1 for the parts outside the CDR3, the full variable domain is EAGVVQSPRYKIIEKKQPVAFWCNPISGHNTLYWYLQNLGQGPELLIRYENEEAVDDSQLPKDRFSAERLKGVDSTLKIQPAELGDSAVYLCASRDRGEQFFGPGTRLTVL.

V usage is TRBV15 and J usage is TRBJ2-1; 7 bases line up with TRBD2. Germline lookup yields CDR1 LNHNV and CDR2 YYDKDF (reference sequence). J lost 0 bases, V lost 0 bases, and 11 bases had no gene match. The CDR3 covers 19 residues. This chain's CDR3 is CATSRDSLAVVSSYNEQFF. The CDR3 nucleotides are TGTGCCACCAGCAGAGATTCGCTAGCGGTTGTGAGCTCCTACAATGAGCAGTTCTTC.

V gene TRBV7-9 combines with J gene TRBJ2-1; 8 nucleotides align to TRBD2. The trim removed 2 bases at V and 8 bases at J, leaving 11 bases unmatched. Germline V gene sequence: CDR1 SEHNR, CDR2 FQNEAQ (reference sequence). This CDR3 comprises 16 residues. CDR3 sequence reads: CASSLMTREGLDEQFF. The CDR3 nucleotides read TGTGCCAGCAGCTTAATGACCCGGGAGGGCCTCGATGAGCAGTTCTTC.

V and J are TRBV10-1 and TRBJ2-1; 7 bases map to TRBD2. The CDR3 runs 14 residues. CDR1 and CDR2 from the germline V gene are WNHNN and SYGVQD (reference sequence). Germline trimming cut 6 bases from V and 10 bases from J; bases unmatched to any gene: 12. DNA of the CDR3: TGCGCCAGCAGCCCGAGGGAGGGCCTTGGGGAGCAGTTCTTC. Protein sequence: CASSPREGLGEQFF.

Written as DNA, the CDR3 is TGCAGCGCCTTGGATCGGGCGGGGACTGAAGCTTTCTTT. Translating it yields CSALDRAGTEAFF. The chain employs TRBV29-1 and TRBJ1-1; no clear D. V was cut by 7 bases and J by 5 bases, with 17 bases left in between. Germline V gene data show CDR1 as SQVTM and CDR2 as ANQGSEA. The CDR3 length is 13 residues.

The chain links TRBV5-6 to TRBJ1-2, with D uncertain. The CDR3 loop spans 13 amino acids. The V and J ends lost 0 bases and 2 bases respectively, with 5 bases between them. Germline-derived CDR1 and CDR2 are SGHDT and YYEEEE. CDR3 residues: CASSLGANYGYTF. The DNA for the CDR3 is TGTGCCAGCAGCTTGGGAGCCAACTATGGCTACACCTTC. Full variable domain (outside the CDR3, taken from reference TRBV5-6 and TRBJ1-2): DAGVTQSPTHLIKTRGQQVTLRCSPKSGHDTVSWYQQALGQGPQFIFQYYEEEERQRGNFPDRFSGHQFPNYSSELNVNALLLGDSALYLCASSLGANYGYTFGSGTRLTVV.

The rearrangement links TRBV7-2 to TRBJ1-5; maybe TRBD1 (6 bases). Germline loops: CDR1 SGHTA, CDR2 FQGNSA. The CDR3 consists of 14 residues. V was cut by 6 bases and J by 1 base, with 10 bases left in between. CDR3 loop: CASSITGSNQPQHF. The CDR3 DNA reads as TGTGCCAGCAGTATAACAGGGAGCAATCAGCCCCAGCATTTT.

The V gene is TRBV7-6, the J gene TRBJ2-7; 10 nucleotides match TRBD2. CDR3 length equals 15 residues. V lost 4 bases and J lost 5; bases outside the gene matches: 8. Germline CDR1 is SGHVS and CDR2 is FNYEAQ. The chain's CDR3 is CASSYRLAGNDEQYF. The DNA of the CDR3 is TGTGCCAGCAGCTATAGACTAGCGGGTAACGACGAGCAGTACTTC.

The V gene is TRBV30, the J gene TRBJ2-1; D possibly corresponds to TRBD2 (5 bases). There are 15 residues in the CDR3. Germline CDR1 is GTSNPN and CDR2 is SVGIG (reference sequence). V dropped 2 bases and J dropped 10 bases, with 21 bases sitting between them. In DNA, the CDR3 is TGTGCCTGGAGTTCTGGCCTTCGGCTAGCAGTCGAGCAGTTCTTC. Residues: CAWSSGLRLAVEQFF.

The chain joins TRBV19 to TRBJ1-6, with D hard to call. This CDR3 has 18 amino acids. V lost 2 bases, J lost 10 bases, and 24 bases lay in between. Germline CDR1 is LNHDA and CDR2 is SQIVND (reference sequence). The CDR3 bases are TGTGCCAGTAGTATAATCTTCCACAGTGCCGATTTACGATCACCCCTCCACTTT. Translating gives CASSIIFHSADLRSPLHF.

The chain uses TRBV7-2 and TRBJ2-3, with D perhaps TRBD2 (6 bases). Germline CDR1 and CDR2: SGHTA and FQGNSA. The CDR3 contains 19 residues. The V and J ends lost 0 bases and 0 bases respectively, with 19 bases between them. The CDR3 loop is CASSLAPLGSGSSTDTQYF. CDR3 DNA sequence: TGTGCCAGCAGCTTAGCCCCCTTGGGTAGCGGATCTAGCACAGATACGCAGTATTTT.

The chain recombines TRBV7-9 with TRBJ2-5; D is unclear. CDR3 length: 13 residues. Germline values: CDR1 SEHNR, CDR2 FQNEAQ (reference sequence). Trimming took off 1 base at V and 3 bases at J, with 6 bases between the two ends. The CDR3, as DNA: TGTGCCAGCAGCTTAGTAGTAGAAGAGACCCAGTACTTC. Encoded protein: CASSLVVEETQYF.

J is TRBJ1-3 and V is TRBV11-2; D is possibly TRBD1 (6 bases). V was pared by 6 bases and J by 2 bases, with 14 bases between. The germline gives CDR1 SGHAT, CDR2 FQNNGV. The CDR3 runs 15 residues. The CDR3 region is CASSPWGPAGNTIYF. CDR3 sequence (DNA): TGTGCCAGCAGTCCTTGGGGGCCCGCTGGAAACACCATATATTTT.

This sequence joins TRBV7-9 and TRBJ2-1; D call uncertain. This CDR3 is 16 amino acids long. Germline V lookup: CDR1 SEHNR, CDR2 FQNEAQ (reference sequence). Trimming removed 1 base at V and 0 bases at J, with 10 bases between. In DNA form, the CDR3 reads TGTGCCAGCAGCTTAGGAAACCTAGGCTCCTACAATGAGCAGTTCTTC. Its translation is CASSLGNLGSYNEQFF.

CDR3 loop: CASSARQGAVNTEAFF. The CDR3 region has the DNA TGTGCCAGCAGCGCCCGACAGGGGGCGGTGAACACTGAAGCTTTCTTT. This sequence joins TRBV13 and TRBJ1-1; 10 nucleotides align to TRBD1. The CDR3 length is 16 residues. The germline V gene has CDR1 PRHDT and CDR2 FYEKMQ (reference sequence). The ends lost 5 bases at V and 0 bases at J; junction bases unmatched: 6. Full variable domain (remainder filled in from reference TRBV13 and TRBJ1-1): AAGVIQSPRHLIKEKRETATLKCYPIPRHDTVYWYQQGPGQDPQFLISFYEKMQSDKGSIPDRFSAQQFSDYHSELNMSSLELGDSALYFCASSARQGAVNTEAFFGQGTRLTVV.